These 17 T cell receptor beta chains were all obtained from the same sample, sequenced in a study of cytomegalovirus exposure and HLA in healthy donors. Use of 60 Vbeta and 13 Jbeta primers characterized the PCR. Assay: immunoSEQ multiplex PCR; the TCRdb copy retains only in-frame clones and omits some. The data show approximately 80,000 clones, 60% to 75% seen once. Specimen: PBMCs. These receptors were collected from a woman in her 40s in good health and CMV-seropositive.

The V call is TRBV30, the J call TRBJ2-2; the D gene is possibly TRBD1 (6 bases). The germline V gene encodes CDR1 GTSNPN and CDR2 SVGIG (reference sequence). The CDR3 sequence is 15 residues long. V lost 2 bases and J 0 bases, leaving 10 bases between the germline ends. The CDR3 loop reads CAWSIGQPNTGELFF. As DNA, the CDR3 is TGTGCCTGGAGTATCGGACAGCCGAACACCGGGGAGCTGTTTTTT.

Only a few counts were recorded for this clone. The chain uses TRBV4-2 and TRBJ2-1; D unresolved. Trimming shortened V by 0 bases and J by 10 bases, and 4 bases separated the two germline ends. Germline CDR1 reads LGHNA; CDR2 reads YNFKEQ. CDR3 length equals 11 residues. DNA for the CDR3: TGTGCCAGCAGCCAAGACAGGGAGCAGTTCTTC. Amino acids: CASSQDREQFF.

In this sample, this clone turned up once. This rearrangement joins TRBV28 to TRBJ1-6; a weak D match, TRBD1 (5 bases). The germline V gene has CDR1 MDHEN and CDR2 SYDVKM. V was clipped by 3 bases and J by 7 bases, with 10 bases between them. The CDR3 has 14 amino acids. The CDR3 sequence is CASSFQGVNSPLHF. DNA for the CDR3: TGTGCCAGCAGTTTCCAGGGTGTCAATTCACCCCTCCACTTT.

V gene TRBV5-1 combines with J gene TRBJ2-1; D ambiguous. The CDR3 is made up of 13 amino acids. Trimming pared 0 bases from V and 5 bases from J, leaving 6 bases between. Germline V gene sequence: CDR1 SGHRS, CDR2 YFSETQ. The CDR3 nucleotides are TGCGCCAGCAGCTTGGACACCAACAATGAGCAGTTCTTC. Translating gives CASSLDTNNEQFF.

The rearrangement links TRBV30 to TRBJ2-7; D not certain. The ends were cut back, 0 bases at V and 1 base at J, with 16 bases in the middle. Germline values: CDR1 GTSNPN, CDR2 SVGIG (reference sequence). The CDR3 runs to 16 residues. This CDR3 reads CAWSVLARRTSYEQYF. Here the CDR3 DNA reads TGTGCCTGGAGTGTACTGGCCCGGAGAACGTCCTACGAGCAGTACTTC.

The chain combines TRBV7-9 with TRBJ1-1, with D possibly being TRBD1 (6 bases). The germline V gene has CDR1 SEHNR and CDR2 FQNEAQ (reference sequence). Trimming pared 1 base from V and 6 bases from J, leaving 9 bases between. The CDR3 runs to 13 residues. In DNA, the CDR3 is TGTGCCAGCAGCTTAGAGGCAGGGGCTGAAGCTTTCTTT. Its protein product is CASSLEAGAEAFF. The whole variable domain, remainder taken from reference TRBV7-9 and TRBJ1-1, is DTGVSQNPRHKITKRGQNVTFRCDPISEHNRLYWYRQTLGQGPEFLTYFQNEAQLEKSRLLSDRFSAERPKGSFSTLEIQRTEQGDSAMYLCASSLEAGAEAFFGQGTRLTVV.

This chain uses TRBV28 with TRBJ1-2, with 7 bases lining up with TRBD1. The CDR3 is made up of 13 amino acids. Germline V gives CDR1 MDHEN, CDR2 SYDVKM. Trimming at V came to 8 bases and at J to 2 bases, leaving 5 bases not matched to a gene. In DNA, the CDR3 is TGTGCCAGCTCGACAGGGATAAACTATGGCTACACCTTC. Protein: CASSTGINYGYTF.

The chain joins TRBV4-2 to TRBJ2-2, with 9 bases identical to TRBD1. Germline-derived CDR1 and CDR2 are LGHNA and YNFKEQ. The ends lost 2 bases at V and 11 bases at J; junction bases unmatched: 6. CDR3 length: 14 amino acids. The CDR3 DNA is TGTGCCAGCAGCCAAAACCGACAGGGGGATGAGCTGTTTTTT. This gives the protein CASSQNRQGDELFF.

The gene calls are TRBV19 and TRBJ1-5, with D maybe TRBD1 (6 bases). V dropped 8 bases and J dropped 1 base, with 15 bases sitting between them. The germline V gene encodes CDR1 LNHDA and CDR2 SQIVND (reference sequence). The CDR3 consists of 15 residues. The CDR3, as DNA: TGTGCCAGTTTGAGGACAGCTGTAAGCAATCAGCCCCAGCATTTT. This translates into CASLRTAVSNQPQHF.

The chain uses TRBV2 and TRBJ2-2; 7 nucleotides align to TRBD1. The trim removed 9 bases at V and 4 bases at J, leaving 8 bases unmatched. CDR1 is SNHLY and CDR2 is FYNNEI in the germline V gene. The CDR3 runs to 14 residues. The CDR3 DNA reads TGTGCCAGTGTGGGGCAGGGGGTCACCGGGGAGCTGTTTTTT. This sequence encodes CASVGQGVTGELFF. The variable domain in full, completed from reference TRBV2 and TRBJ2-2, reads EPEVTQTPSHQVTQMGQEVILRCVPISNHLYFYWYRQILGQKVEFLVSFYNNEISEKSEIFDDQFSVERPDGSNFTLKIRSTKLEDSAMYFCASVGQGVTGELFFGEGSRLTVL.

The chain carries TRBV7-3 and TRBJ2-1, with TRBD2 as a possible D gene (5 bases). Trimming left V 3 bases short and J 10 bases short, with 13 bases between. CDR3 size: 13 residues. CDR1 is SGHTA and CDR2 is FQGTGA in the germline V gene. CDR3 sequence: CASSFNSGGEQFF. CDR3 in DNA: TGTGCCAGCAGCTTTAACAGTGGCGGGGAGCAGTTCTTC. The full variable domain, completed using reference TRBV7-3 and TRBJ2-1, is GAGVSQTPSNKVTEKGKYVELRCDPISGHTALYWYRQSLGQGPEFLIYFQGTGAADDSGLPNDRFFAVRPEGSVSTLKIQRTERGDSAVYLCASSFNSGGEQFFGPGTRLTVL.

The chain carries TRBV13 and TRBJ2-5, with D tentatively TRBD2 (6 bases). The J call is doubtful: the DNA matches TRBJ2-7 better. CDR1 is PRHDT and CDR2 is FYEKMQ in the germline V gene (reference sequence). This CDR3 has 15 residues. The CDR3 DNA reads TGTGCCAGCAGCTCCACTAGCAGGTTATCCAACGAGCAGTACTTC. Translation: CASSSTSRLSNEQYF.

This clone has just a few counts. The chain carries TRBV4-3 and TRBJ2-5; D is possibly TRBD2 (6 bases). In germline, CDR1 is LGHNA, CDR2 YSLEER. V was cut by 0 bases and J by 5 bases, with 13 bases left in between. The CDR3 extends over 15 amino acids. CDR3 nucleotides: TGCGCCAGCAGCCAAGATTCGAGGGGAGGCGAGACCCAGTACTTC. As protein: CASSQDSRGGETQYF.

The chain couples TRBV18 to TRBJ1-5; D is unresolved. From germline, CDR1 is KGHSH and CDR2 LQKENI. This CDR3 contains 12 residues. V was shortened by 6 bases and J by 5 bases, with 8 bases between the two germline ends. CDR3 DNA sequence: TGTGCCAGCTCGCGGGGAGATCAGCCCCAGCATTTT. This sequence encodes CASSRGDQPQHF.

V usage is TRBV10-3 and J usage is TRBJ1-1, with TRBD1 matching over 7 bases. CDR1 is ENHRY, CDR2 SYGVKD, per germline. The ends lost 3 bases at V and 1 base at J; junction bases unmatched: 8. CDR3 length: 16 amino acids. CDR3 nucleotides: TGTGCCATCAGTGAAATTTTTGGGACAGAGAACACTGAAGCTTTCTTT. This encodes CAISEIFGTENTEAFF.

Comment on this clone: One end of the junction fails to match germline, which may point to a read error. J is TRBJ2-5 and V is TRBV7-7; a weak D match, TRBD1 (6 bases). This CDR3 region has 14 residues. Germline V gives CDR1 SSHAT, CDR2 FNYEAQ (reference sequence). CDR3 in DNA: TGTGCTAGCAGCCCCGGACAGATACAAGAGACCCAGTACTTC. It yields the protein CASSPGQIQETQYF.

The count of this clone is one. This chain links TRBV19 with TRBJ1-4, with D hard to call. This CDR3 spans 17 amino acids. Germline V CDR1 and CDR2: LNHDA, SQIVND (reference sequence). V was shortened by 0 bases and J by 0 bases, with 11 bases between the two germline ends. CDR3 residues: CASSIDLEGATNEKLFF. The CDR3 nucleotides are TGTGCCAGTAGTATAGATTTAGAGGGCGCAACTAATGAAAAACTGTTTTTT.